This T cell receptor beta chain was found in a study of T cell repertoires in cytomegalovirus infection. The overall study: CMV infection and matching HLA type were both indicated by public TCR beta signatures. Overall study results and limits: In two of eight donors, the top clonotype was HLA-C-restricted CMV-specific.

Germline loops: CDR1 MNHEY, CDR2 SVGEGT. The V end lost 5 bases, the J end lost 5 bases, and 12 bases lay between the germline ends. CDR3 length: 13 amino acids. TCRdb used MiXCR to reprocess the reads, holding one entry per CDR3 protein. The sample yields roughly 230,000 distinct CDR3 sequences, over 15% seen once. This clonotype was detected ten times or more. Its cognate antigen is unknown. The rearrangement uses TRBV6-2 or TRBV6-3 and TRBJ1-1; D is uncertain. This receptor was taken from a human donor in good health (CMV status not recorded). Some clones in this sample may be carry-over from other donors' samples. The sample consisted of CD8+ T cells from PBMCs. The CDR3 sequence: CASSPVLGTEAFF. The CDR3, as DNA: TGTGCCAGCAGTCCCGTCCTGGGGACTGAAGCTTTCTTT.